A selection of T cell receptor beta chains follows, all from one sample in a study of T cell repertoires and HLA-DP antigens. Their specific antigens are unknown. The data were produced by immunoSEQ multiplex PCR, yet TCRdb's version contains in-frame clones alone and is incomplete. This sample yields 90,000 to 130,000 clones, of which more than 85% are seen a single time; over 0.25% belongs to the top ten. Material for sequencing was CD4+ T cells from PBMCs. These receptors originate from a woman between 18 and 29 years old in good health and CMV-seronegative. The CDR3 runs from the conserved cysteine through the conserved F or W. D genes are given only for firm matches. Some rows have no size entry. The others give once, few or many, or a class for an expanded clone.

d_gene	abundance	j_gene	v_gene	CDR3aa	CDR3nt
NA	NA	TRBJ2-7	TRBV7-9	CASSLYGVGLSYEQYF	TGTGCCAGCAGCTTATACGGCGTCGGACTTTCCTACGAGCAGTACTTC
NA	NA	TRBJ1-1	TRBV13	CASSLTVILGPKNTEAFF	TGTGCCAGCAGCTTAACTGTAATACTGGGGCCGAAAAACACTGAAGCTTTCTTT
NA	NA	TRBJ1-3	TRBV28	CASSLRSYRVAGNTIYF	TGTGCCAGCAGTTTAAGGTCTTACAGGGTAGCTGGAAACACCATATATTTT
NA	NA	TRBJ1-5	TRBV7-2	CASSLGWPNQPQHF	TGTGCCAGCAGCTTAGGCTGGCCAAATCAGCCCCAGCATTTT
TRBD2	once	TRBJ2-7	TRBV27	CASSSRLAGAYEQYF	TGTGCCAGCAGTTCACGACTAGCGGGAGCCTACGAGCAGTACTTC
TRBD2	NA	TRBJ2-2	TRBV9	CASSPRASGRAVTGELFF	TGTGCCAGCAGCCCCAGGGCTAGCGGGAGGGCGGTCACCGGGGAGCTGTTTTTT
NA	NA	TRBJ1-4	TRBV10-3	CAISESKSLGEKLFF	TGTGCCATCAGTGAGTCCAAGAGCTTGGGGGAAAAACTGTTTTTT
TRBD2	NA	TRBJ2-5	TRBV5-1	CASSITGGPEETQYF	TGCGCCAGCAGCATAACGGGGGGTCCGGAAGAGACCCAGTACTTC
NA	NA	TRBJ2-3	TRBV5-6	CASSLMGEGSPSTDTQYF	TGTGCCAGCAGCTTGATGGGGGAAGGCAGCCCGAGCACAGATACGCAGTATTTT
TRBD1	once	TRBJ1-2	TRBV30	CAWSVGRGRVYGYTF	TGTGCCTGGAGTGTGGGCAGGGGGCGAGTCTATGGCTACACCTTC
TRBD1	NA	TRBJ2-7	TRBV4-2	CASSQQQGTSYEQYF	TGTGCCAGCAGCCAACAACAGGGGACCTCCTACGAGCAGTACTTC
NA	NA	TRBJ1-1	TRBV28	CASSLLKGEAFF	TGTGCCAGCAGTCTCCTAAAGGGTGAAGCTTTCTTT
NA	NA	TRBJ1-1	TRBV18	CASSPQRPTEAFF	TGTGCCAGCTCACCACAAAGGCCCACTGAAGCTTTCTTT
TRBD1	NA	TRBJ1-2	TRBV29-1	CSVGDRDSFRGYTF	TGCAGCGTTGGCGATCGGGACAGCTTTCGAGGCTACACCTTC
TRBD1	NA	TRBJ2-1	TRBV5-1	CASSPGQGALDEQFF	TGCGCCAGCAGCCCTGGACAGGGGGCTTTGGATGAGCAGTTCTTC
NA	NA	TRBJ2-7	TRBV27	CASSEAGPYEQYF	TGTGCCAGCAGTGAGGCAGGTCCATACGAGCAGTACTTC
NA	NA	TRBJ2-7	TRBV15	CATSRDLVRGYEQYF	TGTGCCACCAGCAGAGATCTGGTCAGGGGCTACGAGCAGTACTTC
NA	NA	TRBJ2-5	TRBV6-6	CASSPRETQYF	TGTGCCAGCAGCCCCCGGGAGACCCAGTACTTC
TRBD1	NA	TRBJ2-2	TRBV29-1	CSVSTGERAGELFF	TGCAGCGTCTCCACAGGGGAGAGAGCCGGGGAGCTGTTTTTT
TRBD1	NA	TRBJ2-3	TRBV7-7	CASSEGQGLTDTQYF	TGTGCTAGCAGCGAGGGACAGGGACTCACAGATACGCAGTATTTT
TRBD2	NA	TRBJ2-1	TRBV28	CASSTGTSGNNEQFF	TGTGCCAGCAGTACCGGGACTAGCGGAAACAATGAGCAGTTCTTC
NA	NA	TRBJ1-1	TRBV6-4	CASSDSMNTEAFF	TGTGCCAGCAGTGACTCAATGAACACTGAAGCTTTCTTT
TRBD1	NA	TRBJ1-2	TRBV28	CASRVQGANYGYTF	TGTGCCAGCAGGGTACAGGGGGCTAACTATGGCTACACCTTC
NA	NA	TRBJ2-2	TRBV28	CASNSGDRNTGELFF	TGTGCCAGCAATTCGGGGGACAGGAACACCGGGGAGCTGTTTTTT
NA	NA	TRBJ2-5	TRBV6-1	CASSEASQERSQYF	TGTGCCAGCAGTGAGGCGTCGCAGGAAAGGTCCCAGTACTTC
TRBD1	NA	TRBJ1-2	TRBV25-1	CASSAGQGANYGYTF	TGTGCCAGCAGTGCCGGACAGGGGGCGAACTATGGCTACACCTTC
NA	once	TRBJ2-2	TRBV6-6	CASSPRQNLNTGELFF	TGTGCCAGCAGTCCGAGACAGAACTTGAACACCGGGGAGCTGTTTTTT
NA	NA	TRBJ2-1	TRBV15	CATSRDRVYGEQFF	TGTGCCACCAGCAGAGATCGTGTCTATGGGGAGCAGTTCTTC
TRBD1	NA	TRBJ1-1	TRBV4-1	CASSPGQGNLNTEAFF	TGCGCCAGCAGCCCGGGACAGGGGAACTTGAACACTGAAGCTTTCTTT
NA	many	TRBJ1-5	TRBV27	CASSPRRGGQPQHF	TGTGCCAGCAGTCCCCGGAGAGGGGGTCAGCCCCAGCATTTT
NA	NA	TRBJ1-2	TRBV10-3	CAISVTTDYGYTF	TGTGCCATCAGTGTTACGACGGACTATGGCTACACCTTC
NA	NA	TRBJ2-3	TRBV4-1	CASSQVGSTADTQYF	TGCGCCAGCAGCCAAGTGGGGTCGACGGCAGATACGCAGTATTTT
NA	NA	TRBJ1-2	TRBV19	CASSIGRMRSSNYGYTF	TGTGCCAGTAGTATAGGAAGGATGAGATCTTCTAACTATGGCTACACCTTC
NA	NA	TRBJ2-6	TRBV7-9	CASSLLGTGANVLTF	TGTGCCAGCAGCTTATTAGGAACTGGGGCCAACGTCCTGACTTTC
NA	once	TRBJ1-2	TRBV27	CASSLIVGGSSTNYGYTF	TGTGCCAGCAGTCTTATCGTAGGGGGGAGTTCGACTAACTATGGCTACACCTTC
TRBD1	NA	TRBJ2-5	TRBV5-1	CASTDPRGSPQETQYF	TGCGCCAGCACCGACCCCAGGGGGTCCCCCCAAGAGACCCAGTACTTC
NA	NA	TRBJ2-5	TRBV5-4	CASSAGRGTPSGLETQYF	TGTGCCAGCAGCGCGGGGAGAGGGACTCCCTCGGGGCTGGAGACCCAGTACTTC
TRBD1	NA	TRBJ2-7	TRBV6-1	CASSERGQGFLVEQYF	TGTGCCAGCAGTGAAAGGGGACAGGGTTTTTTGGTCGAGCAGTACTTC
NA	NA	TRBJ2-1	TRBV9	CASSPLGGSYNEQFF	TGTGCCAGCAGCCCCCTAGGGGGCTCCTACAATGAGCAGTTCTTC
NA	NA	TRBJ1-2	TRBV28	CASSSVDPQIPNYGYTF	TGTGCCAGCAGTTCCGTAGACCCACAGATTCCGAACTATGGCTACACCTTC
NA	NA	TRBJ1-6	TRBV11-2	CASSLNRITPLHF	TGTGCCAGCAGCCTTAACCGAATTACACCCCTCCACTTT
NA	NA	TRBJ1-2	TRBV7-3	CASSLNGNYGYTF	TGTGCCAGCAGCTTAAACGGGAACTATGGCTACACCTTC
TRBD1	NA	TRBJ2-3	TRBV18	CASSAGQGRKDTQYF	TGTGCCAGCTCGGCAGGACAGGGGCGCAAAGATACGCAGTATTTT
NA	NA	TRBJ1-2	TRBV19	CASSVQEQGYTF	TGTGCCAGTAGTGTACAGGAGCAAGGCTACACCTTC
TRBD2	NA	TRBJ2-2	TRBV6-4	CASSDNVVLAGVHTGELFF	TGTGCCAGCAGTGACAATGTGGTCCTAGCGGGGGTTCATACCGGGGAGCTGTTTTTT
TRBD1	NA	TRBJ1-6	TRBV5-1	CASSPEWDRGSSPLHF	TGCGCCAGCAGCCCCGAATGGGACAGGGGAAGTTCACCCCTCCACTTT
TRBD2	NA	TRBJ2-6	TRBV11-2	CASSLGGFTGANVLTF	TGTGCCAGCAGCCTGGGGGGGTTTACTGGGGCCAACGTCCTGACTTTC